These T cell receptor beta chains were read from a single sample in a study of human T cells and chemical hapten exposure. TCRdb re-called the RACE reads through MiXCR, storing one row per CDR3 protein. The data show some 250,000 distinct CDR3 sequences, around 7.7% seen once. The source was whole blood, collected in connection with sensitization to the hapten diphenylcyclopropenone (DPC). The source of these receptors is a man younger than 35 with alopecia areata. Some clones in this sample may be carry-over from other donors' samples. Each CDR3 is given with its conserved first and last residue. A D gene is named only where the DNA matches it firmly. The size field is filled for only some rows; it gives once, few, many or a size class.

CDR3 | DNA | size | V | D | J
CASIKLAEAFF | TGTGCCAGCATTAAGTTGGCTGAAGCTTTCTTT | many | TRBV12-3/TRBV12-4 | . | TRBJ1-1
CASSYSGGRYGYTF | TGTGCCAGCAGTTACTCTGGCGGCCGCTATGGCTACACCTTC | few | TRBV6-5 | . | TRBJ1-2
CASSYTGGNQPQHF | TGTGCCAGCAGTTACACAGGGGGGAATCAGCCCCAGCATTTT | . | TRBV6-6 | TRBD1 | TRBJ1-5
CASSVGRSGANVLTF | TGTGCCAGCAGCGTGGGACGATCTGGGGCCAACGTCCTGACTTTC | few | TRBV7-9 | . | TRBJ2-6
CASSLANGGENIQYF | TGTGCCAGCAGTTTAGCGAACGGGGGAGAAAACATTCAGTACTTC | few | TRBV12-3/TRBV12-4 | . | TRBJ2-4
CASSQGRAGEQYF | TGCGCCAGCAGCCAAGGCAGGGCTGGGGAGCAGTACTTC | . | TRBV4-1 | . | TRBJ2-7
CSVGRTGGTEAFF | TGCAGCGTTGGTAGGACAGGGGGCACTGAAGCTTTCTTT | many | TRBV29-1 | TRBD1 | TRBJ1-1
CASTLRGDSDTQYF | TGCGCCAGCACCCTCAGGGGAGATTCAGATACGCAGTATTTT | once | TRBV5-1 | . | TRBJ2-3
CASSNRVRGNQPQHF | TGTGCCAGCAGTAACAGGGTTCGCGGCAATCAGCCCCAGCATTTT | many | TRBV6-2/TRBV6-3 | . | TRBJ1-5
CASSQDLTENTEAFF | TGTGCCAGCAGCCAAGATCTCACGGAGAACACTGAAGCTTTCTTT | few | TRBV4-2 | . | TRBJ1-1
CASSKAGVYQPQHF | TGTGCCAGCAGCAAAGCAGGGGTGTACCAGCCCCAGCATTTT | many | TRBV6-2/TRBV6-3 | . | TRBJ1-5
CASSLGLSGEQFF | TGTGCCAGCAGTTTGGGACTATCGGGTGAGCAGTTCTTC | many | TRBV27 | TRBD2 | TRBJ2-1
CSAPGGGRTEAFF | TGCAGTGCCCCTGGCGGGGGAAGGACTGAAGCTTTCTTT | many | TRBV20-1 | . | TRBJ1-1
CASSQVLGETQYF | TGCGCCAGCAGCCAAGTCCTCGGGGAGACCCAGTACTTC | many | TRBV4-3 | . | TRBJ2-5
CASSQDHREEETQYF | TGCGCCAGCAGCCAAGATCATCGGGAGGAAGAGACCCAGTACTTC | few | TRBV4-3 | TRBD2 | TRBJ2-5
CASSSDLQGFYGYTF | TGTGCCAGCAGCTCTGATCTACAGGGGTTCTATGGCTACACCTTC | . | TRBV5-4 | TRBD1 | TRBJ1-2
CASSPTDYSGNTIYF | TGTGCCAGCAGCCCGACAGATTACTCTGGAAACACCATATATTTT | . | TRBV7-8 | . | TRBJ1-3
CASSPQANTEAFF | TGTGCCAGCAGCCCACAAGCGAACACTGAAGCTTTCTTT | . | TRBV11-2 | . | TRBJ1-1
CASSRRTTGETGNTIYF | TGCGCCAGCAGCCGACGGACTACAGGGGAAACTGGAAACACCATATATTTT | . | TRBV5-1 | TRBD1 | TRBJ1-3
CASSYVSGNTIYF | TGTGCCAGCAGTTACGTCTCTGGAAACACCATATATTTT | few | TRBV6-5 | . | TRBJ1-3
CASSSLLPDEQFF | TGTGCCAGCAGCTCACTCCTCCCGGATGAGCAGTTCTTC | few | TRBV6-2/TRBV6-3 | . | TRBJ2-1
CASSQESLVGYEQYF | TGCGCCAGCAGCCAAGAGTCCTTAGTCGGGTACGAGCAGTACTTC | few | TRBV4-1 | . | TRBJ2-7
CASRSGAGSEQYF | TGTGCCAGCAGGTCAGGGGCGGGGAGCGAGCAGTACTTC | . | TRBV28 | . | TRBJ2-7
CASSYSAGLGGSYEQYF | TGTGCCAGCAGTTACTCGGCGGGACTAGGGGGCTCCTACGAGCAGTACTTC | few | TRBV6-5 | TRBD2 | TRBJ2-7
CASRLLTGDQPQHF | TGTGCCAGCAGGCTGCTTACGGGAGATCAGCCCCAGCATTTT | many | TRBV6-2/TRBV6-3 | . | TRBJ1-5
CASSPGSVIDTQYF | TGTGCCAGCAGCCCCGGGTCGGTCATAGATACGCAGTATTTT | . | TRBV7-2 | . | TRBJ2-3
CASSIRQGDEQFF | TGTGCCAGCAGTATACGACAGGGAGACGAGCAGTTCTTC | . | TRBV6-2/TRBV6-3 | TRBD1 | TRBJ2-1